The 20 T cell receptor beta chains listed next were all sequenced from one sample in a study of T cell repertoires in cytomegalovirus infection. TCRdb reprocessed the reads with MiXCR, giving one entry per CDR3 protein. The profile shows 150,000 or so distinct CDR3 sequences, about a fifth of them singletons. These receptors have no identified antigens. The sequencing used CD8+ T cells from cultured PBMCs, collected from culture after CMV antigen stimulation. These receptors were obtained from a human donor in good health (CMV status not recorded). Some clones in this sample may be carry-over from other donors' samples.

V and J are TRBV10-3 and TRBJ1-2, with 8 nucleotides matching TRBD1. The CDR3 consists of 16 residues. The germline gives CDR1 ENHRY, CDR2 SYGVKD. J gave up 0 bases and V 3 bases, and 6 bases lay outside the gene matches. CDR3 coding DNA: TGTGCCATCAGTGAAGGGGCACAGGGGGCTAACTATGGCTACACCTTC. Residues: CAISEGAQGANYGYTF.

The V call is TRBV28, the J call TRBJ2-6; TRBD1 is a possible D gene (6 bases). This CDR3 contains 15 residues. Germline CDR1 MDHEN, CDR2 SYDVKM. Deletions cut 6 bases from V and 2 bases from J, with 11 bases between. This chain's CDR3 is CASRQTGTGANVLTF. The CDR3 DNA reads as TGTGCCAGCAGACAAACAGGGACTGGGGCCAACGTCCTGACTTTC. Full variable domain (rest looked up from reference TRBV28 and TRBJ2-6): DVKVTQSSRYLVKRTGEKVFLECVQDMDHENMFWYRQDPGLGLRLIYFSYDVKMKEKGDIPEGYSVSREKKERFSLILESASTNQTSMYLCASRQTGTGANVLTFGAGSRLTVL.

This clonotype was found many times. V and J are TRBV4-1 and TRBJ2-5; 7 bases fit TRBD2. The CDR3 runs to 15 residues. CDR1 and CDR2 (germline): MGHRA, YSYEKL. J lost 5 bases, V lost 1 base, and 7 bases had no gene match. CDR3 amino acids: CASSQGGGEQETQYF. For the CDR3, the DNA is TGCGCCAGCAGCCAAGGGGGAGGGGAACAGGAGACCCAGTACTTC.

The chain recombines TRBV4-1 with TRBJ1-5, with a tentative D call TRBD1 (5 bases). This CDR3 has 16 residues. Trimming left V 1 base short and J 3 bases short, with 13 bases between. CDR1 MGHRA and CDR2 YSYEKL come from the germline V gene. CDR3 DNA: TGCGCCAGCAGCCAAGTTCCGGGGGGAACCAATCAGCCCCAGCATTTT. Its translation: CASSQVPGGTNQPQHF.

The rearrangement joins TRBV12-3 or TRBV12-4 to TRBJ2-1, with D uncertain. V gave up 6 bases and J gave up 8 bases, with 8 bases separating them. CDR3 length: 11 amino acids. CDR3 in amino acids: CASSRNYEQFF. CDR3 sequence (DNA): TGTGCCAGCAGCCGAAATTATGAGCAGTTCTTC.

The table lists this clonotype with a few counts. This chain uses TRBV27 with TRBJ1-1, with D unresolved. The V gene lost 3 bases and the J gene lost 2 bases, with 16 bases spanning the gap. Germline V gene data show CDR1 as MNHEY and CDR2 as SMNVEV (reference sequence). CDR3 length: 16 amino acids. The CDR3 loop is CASSLGSWELNTEAFF. CDR3 DNA sequence: TGTGCCAGCAGTTTGGGAAGTTGGGAGCTCAACACTGAAGCTTTCTTT.

Only one count was recorded for this clonotype. The chain carries TRBV6-2 or TRBV6-3 and TRBJ2-7; 13 bases map to TRBD2. There are 16 residues in the CDR3. Trimming at V came to 2 bases and at J to 5 bases, leaving 6 bases not matched to a gene. Germline loops: CDR1 MNHEY, CDR2 SVGEGT. This CDR3 reads CASSYQRLAGGHEQYF. The DNA of the CDR3 is TGTGCCAGCAGTTACCAAAGACTAGCGGGGGGCCACGAGCAGTACTTC.

This sequence joins TRBV12-5 and TRBJ2-5, with TRBD2 identical over 10 bases. CDR1 LGHNT and CDR2 FRNRAP come from the germline V gene. V lost 5 bases to trimming and J lost 1 base; unmatched junction nucleotides: 7. The CDR3 extends over 16 amino acids. The CDR3, as DNA: TGTGCTAGTGGTCGCGATAGCGGGGGGCCCCAAGAGACCCAGTACTTC. Its protein product is CASGRDSGGPQETQYF.

The V call is TRBV4-3, the J call TRBJ2-7; the D gene is possibly TRBD1 (5 bases). Per germline, CDR1 LGHNA and CDR2 YSLEER. Trimming stripped 0 bases from V and 2 bases from J, with 11 bases between. The CDR3 sequence is 15 residues long. The CDR3 nucleotides are TGCGCCAGCAGCCAAGATCCAGTACAGGCCTACGAGCAGTACTTC. As protein: CASSQDPVQAYEQYF.

V gene TRBV6-5 combines with J gene TRBJ2-1; D is perhaps TRBD1 (6 bases). CDR1 and CDR2 (germline): MNHEY, SVGAGI. This CDR3 has 15 amino acids. V shed 0 bases and J shed 7 bases, with 13 bases lying between them. CDR3 sequence reads: CASSYSLTGNNEQFF. As DNA, the CDR3 is TGTGCCAGCAGTTACTCGTTAACAGGGAATAATGAGCAGTTCTTC.

The table lists this clonotype with a few counts. The CDR3 spells CASSPRGGETDTQYF. CDR3 DNA sequence: TGTGCCAGCAGCCCGCGAGGGGGCGAAACAGATACGCAGTATTTT. The chain couples TRBV7-2 to TRBJ2-3; 7 nucleotides match TRBD1. Germline V CDR1 and CDR2: SGHTA, FQGNSA. V lost 5 bases, J lost 3 bases, and 8 bases stayed unmatched. This CDR3 contains 15 residues.

This clonotype was found a few times. The J gene is TRBJ1-1, the V gene TRBV15; D gene unclear. The V gene's germline CDR1 is LNHNV and CDR2 YYDKDF (reference sequence). Trimming cost V 8 bases and J 0 bases, with 16 bases left between them. This CDR3 contains 15 residues. The CDR3 protein is CATSARENLNTEAFF. Here the CDR3 DNA reads TGTGCCACCTCCGCAAGGGAAAACCTGAACACTGAAGCTTTCTTT.

At least ten counts were recorded for this clonotype. V and J are TRBV7-6 and TRBJ1-1; D remains unclear. CDR3 length: 12 amino acids. Trimming removed 5 bases from V and 8 bases from J, with 12 bases in between. Germline V lookup: CDR1 SGHVS, CDR2 FNYEAQ. In DNA form, the CDR3 reads TGTGCCAGCAGCCCCGGGGAGCTAGAAGCTTTCTTT. Its translation: CASSPGELEAFF.

The V gene is TRBV9, the J gene TRBJ1-1, with TRBD1 matching over 10 bases. Trimming at V came to 8 bases and at J to 4 bases, leaving 5 bases not matched to a gene. CDR1 SGDLS and CDR2 YYNGEE come from the germline V gene. The CDR3 sequence is 13 residues long. In DNA form, the CDR3 reads TGTGCCAGTTCCGGGACAGGGGTCACTGAAGCTTTCTTT. It encodes CASSGTGVTEAFF.

This chain connects TRBV15 to TRBJ1-1; TRBD1 is a possible D gene (5 bases). CDR1 is LNHNV, CDR2 YYDKDF, per germline (reference sequence). This CDR3 is 13 amino acids long. V gave up 5 bases and J gave up 6 bases, with 13 bases separating them. The DNA of the CDR3 is TGTGCCACCAGCCCCGGGGGAAGCTCTGAAGCTTTCTTT. The encoded protein is CATSPGGSSEAFF.

This clonotype has a handful of counts. Its ends do not fully match the called genes, so a read error is possible. CDR3: CASSLAGRTEAFF. CDR3 nucleotides: TGTGCCAGCAGCCTAGCAGGGAGGACTGAAGCTTTCTTT. The J gene is TRBJ1-1, the V gene TRBV7-9, with D maybe TRBD1 (5 bases). Per the germline V gene, CDR1 is SEHNR and CDR2 is FQNEAQ (reference sequence). The CDR3 loop spans 13 amino acids. The entire variable domain, with the rest obtained from reference TRBV7-9 and TRBJ1-1, is as follows: DTGVSQNPRHKITKRGQNVTFRCDPISEHNRLYWYRQTLGQGPEFLTYFQNEAQLEKSRLLSDRFSAERPKGSFSTLEIQRTEQGDSAMYLCASSLAGRTEAFFGQGTRLTVV.

This clonotype has a count of ten or more. The V call is TRBV6-6, the J call TRBJ1-3; no clear D. This CDR3 has 13 amino acids. The germline gives CDR1 MNHNY, CDR2 SVGAGI (reference sequence). The V and J ends lost 8 bases and 4 bases respectively, with 12 bases between them. The CDR3 sequence is CASYAELGNTIYF. The CDR3 region has the DNA TGTGCCAGCTATGCAGAGCTCGGAAACACCATATATTTT.

The chain carries TRBV27 and TRBJ2-2; D possibly corresponds to TRBD2 (7 bases). Germline assignment: CDR1 MNHEY and CDR2 SMNVEV (reference sequence). The V end lost 7 bases, the J end lost 2 bases, and 17 bases lay between the germline ends. The CDR3 is 16 residues long. CDR3 bases: TGTGCCAGCAAGGCGGGGGCCCTCTCTAACACCGGGGAGCTGTTTTTT. This encodes CASKAGALSNTGELFF.

Written as DNA, the CDR3 is TGTGCCAGCAGTCCATGGACAGGGGAGGCTTTCTTT. This encodes CASSPWTGEAFF. V and J are TRBV27 and TRBJ1-1; 9 bases are a match to TRBD1. The germline gives CDR1 MNHEY, CDR2 SMNVEV (reference sequence). CDR3 length: 12 residues. Unmatched junction bases numbered 6, after V lost 5 bases and J lost 11 bases.

The V call is TRBV7-9, the J call TRBJ2-2, with D perhaps matching TRBD2 (6 bases). Germline V CDR1 and CDR2: SEHNR, FQNEAQ (reference sequence). V was cut by 5 bases and J by 4 bases, with 14 bases left in between. This CDR3 spans 15 amino acids. The CDR3 is CASSAPTSPTGELFF. For the CDR3, the DNA is TGTGCCAGCAGCGCCCCGACTAGTCCCACCGGGGAGCTGTTTTTT.